This T cell receptor (beta chain) emerged from a study of T cells in Graves' hyperthyroidism and ophthalmopathy. Amplified TCR beta CDR3 regions derived from RNA transcripts. Researchers ran a first-round RT-PCR on the TCR CDR3 using the HTBI primer set. TCRdb reprocessed the multiplex PCR reads with MiXCR, giving one entry per CDR3 protein. The sample has a few hundred thousand distinct CDR3 sequences, about 14% seen once. The CDR3 length is 15 residues. Looked up from germline, CDR1 is MNHNS and CDR2 is SASEGT. The V and J ends lost 6 bases and 7 bases, in that order; junction bases with no gene match: 10. The table lists this clonotype with many counts. Diagnoses were made from clinical symptoms, serum measures (thyroxine and TRAb), thyroid ultrasound and orbital computed tomography.

The specimen was blood. The sequence derives from a woman aged 25 to 45 with Graves' ophthalmopathy. The V gene is TRBV6-1, the J gene TRBJ2-7; 12 bases are shared with TRBD1. CDR3 DNA sequence: TGTGCCAGCAGAAAAAGCGGGACAGGGGGCATAGAGCAGTACTTC. Translation: CASRKSGTGGIEQYF.